The 7 T cell receptor beta chains presented below share a single source sample, sequenced in a study of T cell changes during pregnancy in multiple sclerosis. Sequenced by immunoSEQ multiplex PCR; TCRdb stores in-frame clones only, minus some. Here the sample spans about 36,000 clones, under 95% being singletons. The sequenced sample was CD4+ T cells from peripheral blood mononuclear cells, obtained after pregnancy. Source of these receptors: a female donor with multiple sclerosis, enrolled in a pregnancy study.

This chain links TRBV11-2 with TRBJ1-4; unclear D gene. Trimming shortened V by 0 bases and J by 0 bases, and 8 bases separated the two germline ends. CDR3 length: 16 residues. CDR1 and CDR2 from the germline V gene are SGHAT and FQNNGV. Here the CDR3 reads CASSLEEVATNEKLFF. CDR3 nucleotides: TGTGCCAGCAGCTTAGAAGAGGTCGCAACTAATGAAAAACTGTTTTTT.

V and J are TRBV4-3 and TRBJ2-1; a possible D gene is TRBD1 (6 bases). Trimming stripped 0 bases from V and 12 bases from J, with 15 bases between. The CDR3 runs to 14 residues. Germline V gene lookup returns CDR1 LGHNA and CDR2 YSLEER. CDR3: CASSQDGGLSMQFF. In DNA form, the CDR3 reads TGCGCCAGCAGCCAAGATGGGGGCCTCAGTATGCAGTTCTTC.

The gene calls are TRBV11-3 and TRBJ2-7; D possibly corresponds to TRBD1 (5 bases). Germline CDR1 is SGHNT and CDR2 is YENEEA. The CDR3 consists of 14 residues. Trimming removed 1 base at V and 3 bases at J, with 10 bases between. The CDR3: CASSLGIRVYEQYF. CDR3 DNA sequence: TGTGCCAGCAGCTTAGGTATCAGGGTCTACGAGCAGTACTTC. The whole variable domain, filled in from reference TRBV11-3 and TRBJ2-7, reads EAGVVQSPRYKIIEKKQPVAFWCNPISGHNTLYWYLQNLGQGPELLIRYENEEAVDDSQLPKDRFSAERLKGVDSTLKIQPAELGDSAVYLCASSLGIRVYEQYFGPGTRLTVT.

The gene calls are TRBV28 and TRBJ2-2; perhaps TRBD1 as D (5 bases). The CDR3 sequence is 14 residues long. Trimming took 3 bases from V and 4 from J, leaving 9 bases between them. Germline V gene sequence: CDR1 MDHEN, CDR2 SYDVKM. CDR3: CASSLNRFTGELFF. For the CDR3, the DNA is TGTGCCAGCAGTTTGAACAGGTTCACCGGGGAGCTGTTTTTT.

V is TRBV18 and J is TRBJ1-2; D is undetermined. Trimming took off 8 bases at V and 2 bases at J, with 15 bases between the two ends. Germline V gene lookup returns CDR1 KGHSH and CDR2 LQKENI. The CDR3 runs 14 residues. DNA for the CDR3: TGTGCCAGCCTTCTTGGGAGGGAGAACTATGGCTACACCTTC. Residues: CASLLGRENYGYTF.

The CDR3 DNA sequence: TGTGCCAGCAGCTTAGCACCTAGTGGTTCCCAAGAGACCCAGTACTTC. Protein sequence: CASSLAPSGSQETQYF. The chain is built from TRBV7-2 and TRBJ2-5; D unclear. The germline V and J ends were trimmed by 0 bases and 1 base, with 12 bases remaining between them. The CDR3 covers 16 residues. Per the germline V gene, CDR1 is SGHTA and CDR2 is FQGNSA.

This CDR3 is CASSQPLDRGAEAFF. The CDR3 region has the DNA TGCGCCAGCAGCCAACCGCTCGACAGGGGGGCTGAAGCTTTCTTT. The chain is built from TRBV4-1 and TRBJ1-1, with 9 bases fitting TRBD1. The germline gives CDR1 MGHRA, CDR2 YSYEKL. Trimming took 2 bases from V and 6 from J; bases not matched to a gene: 7. The CDR3 consists of 15 residues.